This passage covers 11 T cell receptor beta chains from one sample sequenced in a study of CD8 T cells in ankylosing spondylitis. Study-wide results and limits: What appeared characteristic of ankylosing spondylitis blood was a TCR beta motif of seven to nine highly homologous variants.

These TCRs' antigens remain unknown. Each CDR3 protein is one row after TCRdb ran MiXCR on the 5' RACE reads. The top ten clones hold approximately 7% of a sample with hundreds of thousands of distinct CDR3 sequences, 9.5% to 15% of them seen once. The material sequenced was blood, either unsorted or a sorted T cell fraction (not recorded which). These receptor sequences come from a male donor with ankylosing spondylitis.

The chain has TRBV30 and TRBJ2-3; D is unresolved. Germline V CDR1 and CDR2: GTSNPN, SVGIG (reference sequence). CDR3 length equals 13 residues. V gave up 4 bases and J gave up 5 bases, with 13 bases separating them. In DNA, the CDR3 is TGTGCCTGGACCCGAACGCGGAGAGATACGCAGTATTTT. This codes for CAWTRTRRDTQYF.

There are a few counts of this clonotype. The rearrangement joins TRBV2 to TRBJ2-2; D not certain. The CDR3 contains 14 residues. V dropped 4 bases and J dropped 0 bases, with 6 bases sitting between them. Germline CDR1 reads SNHLY; CDR2 reads FYNNEI. This CDR3 reads CASSVGSNTGELFF. CDR3 DNA: TGTGCCAGCAGTGTGGGATCGAACACCGGGGAGCTGTTTTTT.

The CDR3 here is CSARRDKNEQFF. The CDR3 DNA reads TGCAGTGCTAGAAGGGATAAGAATGAGCAGTTCTTC. This sequence joins TRBV20-1 and TRBJ2-1; D ambiguous. Germline CDR1 reads DFQATT; CDR2 reads SNEGSKA (reference sequence). The CDR3 consists of 12 residues. V shed 2 bases and J shed 7 bases, with 9 bases lying between them.

This clonotype was counted only a few times. The rearrangement links TRBV3-1 to TRBJ1-1; no clear D. Trimming stripped 1 base from V and 11 bases from J, with 14 bases between. The CDR3 has 13 residues. Per germline, CDR1 LGHDT and CDR2 YNNKEL (reference sequence). In DNA form, the CDR3 reads TGTGCCAGCAGCCAAGGGCTACTTTTGGGGGCTTTCTTT. It is translated as CASSQGLLLGAFF.

This clonotype turned up a few times. The chain recombines TRBV29-1 with TRBJ1-5, with TRBD1 identical over 8 bases. The CDR3 length is 14 residues. CDR1 is SQVTM and CDR2 is ANQGSEA in the germline V gene. V was pared by 4 bases and J by 1 base, with 3 bases of the junction left unmatched. For the CDR3, the DNA is TGCAGCGTTGCTTACAGGGGGAGCAATCAGCCCCAGCATTTT. The encoded protein is CSVAYRGSNQPQHF.

This clonotype has only a few counts. The chain combines TRBV5-1 with TRBJ2-3; 7 nucleotides align to TRBD1. Germline lookup yields CDR1 SGHRS and CDR2 YFSETQ. The CDR3 has 16 amino acids. Losses at the gene ends were 2 bases for V and 2 bases for J; bases not matched to a gene: 8. The CDR3 loop reads CASSFGGGQTTDTQYF. The CDR3 bases are TGCGCCAGCAGCTTTGGTGGGGGACAGACCACAGATACGCAGTATTTT.

This clonotype was counted between two and nine times. The chain is built from TRBV5-6 and TRBJ2-7, with 8 bases matching TRBD2. Per germline, CDR1 SGHDT and CDR2 YYEEEE. The junction had 0 bases not matched to a gene; V was cut back by 1 base and J by 6 bases. The CDR3 contains 12 residues. The DNA of the CDR3 is TGTGCCAGCAGCTTGACTAGCGGCGAGCAGTACTTC. Amino acids: CASSLTSGEQYF.

This clonotype was observed a few times. This CDR3 reads CASSQAKETQYF. CDR3 coding DNA: TGCGCCAGCAGCCAAGCCAAGGAGACCCAGTACTTC. V usage is TRBV4-1 and J usage is TRBJ2-5; the D is unclear. The germline V and J ends were trimmed by 1 base and 5 bases, with 5 bases remaining between them. CDR3 length equals 12 residues. Germline V gene lookup returns CDR1 MGHRA and CDR2 YSYEKL.

The rearrangement links TRBV7-9 to TRBJ2-1; D is perhaps TRBD1 (6 bases). CDR1 and CDR2 (germline): SEHNR, FQNEAQ (reference sequence). The CDR3 runs to 13 residues. V was clipped by 5 bases and J by 9 bases, with 14 bases between them. For the CDR3, the DNA is TGTGCCAGCAGCCAAACAGGGTCCCCTGAGCAGTTCTTC. It translates to CASSQTGSPEQFF.

In its sample, this clonotype was seen a few times. The V and J genes are TRBV19 and TRBJ2-5; possible D gene TRBD1, 5 bases. CDR3 size: 12 residues. Trimming pared 5 bases from V and 3 bases from J, leaving 7 bases between. Germline CDR1 is LNHDA and CDR2 is SQIVND (reference sequence). The CDR3 DNA is TGTGCCAGTAGTCAACAGGAAGAGACCCAGTACTTC. Translating it yields CASSQQEETQYF. Looking up the rest from reference TRBV19 and TRBJ2-5 gives the full variable domain: DGGITQSPKYLFRKEGQNVTLSCEQNLNHDAMYWYRQDPGQGLRLIYYSQIVNDFQKGDIAEGYSVSREKKESFPLTVTSAQKNPTAFYLCASSQQEETQYFGPGTRLLVL.

This clonotype was recorded a few times. The V call is TRBV7-2, the J call TRBJ2-5, with 9 bases aligning to TRBD1. The V segment lost 5 bases and the J segment 3 bases; nucleotides outside the gene matches: 7. This CDR3 has 15 amino acids. The germline V gene has CDR1 SGHTA and CDR2 FQGNSA. CDR3 sequence (DNA): TGTGCCAGCAGCACCGTACAGGGGGCTGAAGAGACCCAGTACTTC. This gives the protein CASSTVQGAEETQYF.